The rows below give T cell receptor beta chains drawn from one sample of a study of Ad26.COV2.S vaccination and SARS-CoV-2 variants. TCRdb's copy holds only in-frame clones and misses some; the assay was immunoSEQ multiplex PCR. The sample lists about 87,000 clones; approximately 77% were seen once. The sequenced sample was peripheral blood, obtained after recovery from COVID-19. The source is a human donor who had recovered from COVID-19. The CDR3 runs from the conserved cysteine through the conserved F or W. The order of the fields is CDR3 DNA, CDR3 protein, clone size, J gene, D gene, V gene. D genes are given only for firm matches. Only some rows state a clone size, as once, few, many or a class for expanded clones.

cdr3_nt: TGTGCCAGCAGTTATATTAGCGGGAGGAGTACCTACAATGAGCAGTTCTTC
cdr3_aa: CASSYISGRSTYNEQFF
clone_size: -
j_call: TRBJ2-1
d_call: TRBD2
v_call: TRBV6-2/TRBV6-3

cdr3_nt: TGTGCCAGCAGACACGACAGGGGTCAAGACAATGAGCAGTTCTTC
cdr3_aa: CASRHDRGQDNEQFF
clone_size: -
j_call: TRBJ2-1
d_call: TRBD1
v_call: TRBV28

cdr3_nt: TGTGCCAGCAGTTTTCGCTTTGGGCGGAACTACGAGCAGTACTTC
cdr3_aa: CASSFRFGRNYEQYF
clone_size: once
j_call: TRBJ2-7
d_call: -
v_call: TRBV28

cdr3_nt: TGTGCCAGCAGCCCGGATAATTCACCCCTCCACTTT
cdr3_aa: CASSPDNSPLHF
clone_size: -
j_call: TRBJ1-6
d_call: -
v_call: TRBV5-4

cdr3_nt: TGTGCCAGCAGTTCGCGAAAAGGGGGGTCCAACGTCCTGACTTTC
cdr3_aa: CASSSRKGGSNVLTF
clone_size: -
j_call: TRBJ2-6
d_call: -
v_call: TRBV28

cdr3_nt: TGTGCCAGCAGCGTAAGCACGTTTTCCCACGAGCAGTACTTC
cdr3_aa: CASSVSTFSHEQYF
clone_size: -
j_call: TRBJ2-7
d_call: -
v_call: TRBV9

cdr3_nt: TGTGCCCTACTAGCGGGGTACACAGATACGCAGTATTTT
cdr3_aa: CALLAGYTDTQYF
clone_size: -
j_call: TRBJ2-3
d_call: TRBD2
v_call: TRBV2

cdr3_nt: TGTGCCAGCAGCAAACCCCCGGGAGCTAGCGGGAGACACGCGTACGAGCAGTACTTC
cdr3_aa: CASSKPPGASGRHAYEQYF
clone_size: -
j_call: TRBJ2-7
d_call: -
v_call: TRBV21-1

cdr3_nt: TGTGCCAGCAGCAAAGCTGGCTGGGCCCCAGACGGGACCGGGGAGCTGTTTTTT
cdr3_aa: CASSKAGWAPDGTGELFF
clone_size: -
j_call: TRBJ2-2
d_call: -
v_call: TRBV21-1

cdr3_nt: TGTGCCAGTAGTGAACTAGCGGGAGTATCCACCGAGCAGTACTTC
cdr3_aa: CASSELAGVSTEQYF
clone_size: -
j_call: TRBJ2-7
d_call: TRBD2
v_call: TRBV19

cdr3_nt: TGTGCCAGTAGTCTTACTAGCGGGACATCCAATGAGCAGTTCTTC
cdr3_aa: CASSLTSGTSNEQFF
clone_size: few
j_call: TRBJ2-1
d_call: TRBD2
v_call: TRBV19

cdr3_nt: TGTGCCAGCAGCTTTTTGCCGGGAGGAGGCTACGAGCAGTACTTC
cdr3_aa: CASSFLPGGGYEQYF
clone_size: -
j_call: TRBJ2-7
d_call: TRBD2
v_call: TRBV7-8

cdr3_nt: TGTGCCAGCAGTTATCTCCCGGGAGGGCCTACAGATACGCAGTATTTT
cdr3_aa: CASSYLPGGPTDTQYF
clone_size: once
j_call: TRBJ2-3
d_call: TRBD2
v_call: TRBV6-6

cdr3_nt: TGTGCCAGCAGCAAACTCTCATTAAAACAGGGGCGCACAGATACGCAGTATTTT
cdr3_aa: CASSKLSLKQGRTDTQYF
clone_size: -
j_call: TRBJ2-3
d_call: TRBD1
v_call: TRBV28

cdr3_nt: TGCGCCAGCAGCCAAGGACAGATTAACACCGGGGAGCTGTTTTTT
cdr3_aa: CASSQGQINTGELFF
clone_size: -
j_call: TRBJ2-2
d_call: -
v_call: TRBV4-1

cdr3_nt: TGTGCCAGCAGCTCCCGGGACAGGGCCCCTCAGCAGTACTTC
cdr3_aa: CASSSRDRAPQQYF
clone_size: -
j_call: TRBJ2-7
d_call: TRBD1
v_call: TRBV11-3

cdr3_nt: TGTGCCAGCAGTGAACCAGGAGAGACCCAGTACTTC
cdr3_aa: CASSEPGETQYF
clone_size: few
j_call: TRBJ2-5
d_call: -
v_call: TRBV2

cdr3_nt: TGTGCCAGTAGTATAGGCAGGACTAGCGCTCTAGTTGAGCAGTTCTTC
cdr3_aa: CASSIGRTSALVEQFF
clone_size: -
j_call: TRBJ2-1
d_call: TRBD2
v_call: TRBV19

cdr3_nt: TGTGCCAGTAGTTTTAGCGCGGGATCCCACGAGCAGTACTTC
cdr3_aa: CASSFSAGSHEQYF
clone_size: few
j_call: TRBJ2-7
d_call: -
v_call: TRBV19

cdr3_nt: TGTGCCAGCAGCTTGGGAAGAGCGGGAGCGGCGGAGACCCAGTACTTC
cdr3_aa: CASSLGRAGAAETQYF
clone_size: -
j_call: TRBJ2-5
d_call: TRBD2
v_call: TRBV5-4

cdr3_nt: TGCGCCGGAAACGTTCTCAGAGTCCAAGCCAAAAACATTCAGTACTTC
cdr3_aa: CAGNVLRVQAKNIQYF
clone_size: -
j_call: TRBJ2-4
d_call: -
v_call: TRBV10-1

cdr3_nt: TGTGCCAGCAGCCCCGACTCGAGCTCCTACGAGCAGTACTTC
cdr3_aa: CASSPDSSSYEQYF
clone_size: -
j_call: TRBJ2-7
d_call: -
v_call: TRBV11-2

cdr3_nt: TGTGCCAGCAGCCCGGGGGTTATCTCCTACGAGCAGTACTTC
cdr3_aa: CASSPGVISYEQYF
clone_size: -
j_call: TRBJ2-7
d_call: -
v_call: TRBV5-5

cdr3_nt: TGTGCCAGCAGTTACTCGAGGACTAGCGGCACAGATACGCAGTATTTT
cdr3_aa: CASSYSRTSGTDTQYF
clone_size: -
j_call: TRBJ2-3
d_call: TRBD2
v_call: TRBV6-2/TRBV6-3

cdr3_nt: TGCGCCAGCAGCCTCGGGCCTGGGACAGATACGCAGTATTTT
cdr3_aa: CASSLGPGTDTQYF
clone_size: -
j_call: TRBJ2-3
d_call: -
v_call: TRBV4-1

cdr3_nt: TGTGCCGTCTCGGGGACAGGGTGGTACGAGCAGTACTTC
cdr3_aa: CAVSGTGWYEQYF
clone_size: -
j_call: TRBJ2-7
d_call: TRBD1
v_call: TRBV10-3

cdr3_nt: TGTGCCAGCAGTTTACTAGCGGGAGGCACCGGGGAGCTGTTTTTT
cdr3_aa: CASSLLAGGTGELFF
clone_size: -
j_call: TRBJ2-2
d_call: TRBD2
v_call: TRBV28

cdr3_nt: TGTGCCAGTAGGGCTCTGAATGAGCAGTTCTTC
cdr3_aa: CASRALNEQFF
clone_size: -
j_call: TRBJ2-1
d_call: -
v_call: TRBV19

cdr3_nt: TGTGCCAGCAGCGAACAGGGGGGGAGAAATCAGCCCCAGCATTTT
cdr3_aa: CASSEQGGRNQPQHF
clone_size: -
j_call: TRBJ1-5
d_call: TRBD1
v_call: TRBV7-2

cdr3_nt: TGTGCCAGCAGTAATGGGACACCCCAGAGGGGCTATGGCTACACCTTC
cdr3_aa: CASSNGTPQRGYGYTF
clone_size: -
j_call: TRBJ1-2
d_call: -
v_call: TRBV28

cdr3_nt: TGCGCCAGCAGTCACTACTATTTAAGCCACGAGCAGTACTTC
cdr3_aa: CASSHYYLSHEQYF
clone_size: -
j_call: TRBJ2-7
d_call: -
v_call: TRBV5-1

cdr3_nt: TGTGCCAGCAGCTTGAGTAGACAGGGAGTACATCAGCCCCAGCATTTT
cdr3_aa: CASSLSRQGVHQPQHF
clone_size: -
j_call: TRBJ1-5
d_call: TRBD1
v_call: TRBV5-4

cdr3_nt: TGTGCCAGCAGCGCTAGCGCCTACGAGCAGTACTTC
cdr3_aa: CASSASAYEQYF
clone_size: once
j_call: TRBJ2-7
d_call: -
v_call: TRBV3-1/TRBV3-2

cdr3_nt: TGTGCCAGCAGCTTAGGGTCCACCTATGGCTACACCTTC
cdr3_aa: CASSLGSTYGYTF
clone_size: -
j_call: TRBJ1-2
d_call: -
v_call: TRBV7-2

cdr3_nt: TGTGCCAGCAGTTTATATCCAGGGGCAACCTACGAGCAGTACTTC
cdr3_aa: CASSLYPGATYEQYF
clone_size: -
j_call: TRBJ2-7
d_call: -
v_call: TRBV27

cdr3_nt: TGTGCCAGCAGCACTCTACTAGCGGGAGGGAGGTTCTTC
cdr3_aa: CASSTLLAGGRFF
clone_size: -
j_call: TRBJ2-1
d_call: TRBD2
v_call: TRBV7-9

cdr3_nt: TGTGCCAGCAGCCGACAGAGCTCCTACGAGCAGTACTTC
cdr3_aa: CASSRQSSYEQYF
clone_size: few
j_call: TRBJ2-7
d_call: -
v_call: TRBV7-9

cdr3_nt: TGTGCCAGCAGCCGGGACAGGGGGTCGGGAACTGAAGCTTTCTTT
cdr3_aa: CASSRDRGSGTEAFF
clone_size: -
j_call: TRBJ1-1
d_call: TRBD1
v_call: TRBV11-3

cdr3_nt: TGCAGTGCTAGTGGGGGCGCCGATGGCTACACCTTC
cdr3_aa: CSASGGADGYTF
clone_size: once
j_call: TRBJ1-2
d_call: -
v_call: TRBV20-1

cdr3_nt: TGTGCCAGCAGCTCTCACAGGGGGCGCGCCTACGAGCAGTACTTC
cdr3_aa: CASSSHRGRAYEQYF
clone_size: -
j_call: TRBJ2-7
d_call: TRBD1
v_call: TRBV7-9

cdr3_nt: TGTGCCAGCAAAATAATAGCGGGAGATCGCGATGAGCAGTTCTTC
cdr3_aa: CASKIIAGDRDEQFF
clone_size: -
j_call: TRBJ2-1
d_call: TRBD2
v_call: TRBV25-1

cdr3_nt: TGTGCTAGTGGCTCCGATTGGTATGGCTACACCTTC
cdr3_aa: CASGSDWYGYTF
clone_size: few
j_call: TRBJ1-2
d_call: -
v_call: TRBV12-5

cdr3_nt: TGTGCCAGCAGCCAAGCTGAGTATAGCAATCAGCCCCAGCATTTT
cdr3_aa: CASSQAEYSNQPQHF
clone_size: few
j_call: TRBJ1-5
d_call: -
v_call: TRBV3-1/TRBV3-2

cdr3_nt: TGTGCCACCAGTGATTTGTTCAGCCAAGAGACCCAGTACTTC
cdr3_aa: CATSDLFSQETQYF
clone_size: -
j_call: TRBJ2-5
d_call: -
v_call: TRBV24-1

cdr3_nt: TGTGCCAGCAATGTGGGGTACCAGCCCCAGCATTTT
cdr3_aa: CASNVGYQPQHF
clone_size: -
j_call: TRBJ1-5
d_call: -
v_call: TRBV12-3/TRBV12-4

cdr3_nt: TGTGCCAGCTTTGGACAACTCGTCTCTGGAAACACCATATATTTT
cdr3_aa: CASFGQLVSGNTIYF
clone_size: -
j_call: TRBJ1-3
d_call: -
v_call: TRBV28

cdr3_nt: TGTGCCAGCACCAAGACAGGGGGAAACAATCAGCCCCAGCATTTT
cdr3_aa: CASTKTGGNNQPQHF
clone_size: -
j_call: TRBJ1-5
d_call: TRBD1
v_call: TRBV28

cdr3_nt: TGTGCCAGCAGCCCTCATACTAGCGGCACAGATACGCAGTATTTT
cdr3_aa: CASSPHTSGTDTQYF
clone_size: -
j_call: TRBJ2-3
d_call: TRBD2
v_call: TRBV2

cdr3_nt: TGTGCCAGCAGTTTAGGGGAAAAACTGTTTTTT
cdr3_aa: CASSLGEKLFF
clone_size: -
j_call: TRBJ1-4
d_call: -
v_call: TRBV27